This entry concerns a single T cell receptor beta chain. The sample belongs to a study of T-cell reconstitution after alpha-beta-depleted transplantation in children. Preparing the TCRbeta library involved the use of unique molecular identifiers. MiXCR, applied by TCRdb to the PCR reads, yields one record per CDR3 protein. The profile shows 500,000 to 600,000 distinct CDR3 sequences, around 19% of them singletons. The CDR3 is 14 residues long. V lost 6 bases and J lost 4, with 15 bases in between. The chain joins TRBV12-3 or TRBV12-4 to TRBJ1-2; weak D call: TRBD1 (5 bases). This material consisted of PBMCs from the stem cell graft donor, taken from the stem cell graft. The source is a human donor who donated a stem cell graft to a child with acute lymphoblastic leukemia. The CDR3 reads CASSAGTEVYGYTF. CDR3 DNA: TGTGCCAGCAGCGCCGGGACGGAGGTCTATGGCTACACCTTC.